This is a list of T cell receptor beta chains from one sample in a study of shared clonotypes between healthy human individuals. The method was immunoSEQ multiplex PCR; TCRdb's version includes in-frame clones alone and lacks a portion of them. The sample records approximately 590,000 clones, around 95% being singletons. Material: naive CD8+ T cells sorted from blood. The receptors stem from a woman aged 30 to 39 in good health. Each CDR3 is given with its conserved first and last residue. The D gene is left open where the match is weak. Size is omitted from some rows. Given values are once, few, many or a class for expanded clones.

clone_size	v_call	d_call	j_call	cdr3_nt	cdr3_aa
NA	TRBV6-6	NA	TRBJ2-7	TGTGCCAGCAGTTACTCGATAGGCCCGGGCGGGTACGAGCAGTACTTC	CASSYSIGPGGYEQYF
NA	TRBV30	TRBD1	TRBJ2-7	TGTGCCTGGAGTTCCGGGACAGGGATCGACGAGCAGTACTTC	CAWSSGTGIDEQYF
NA	TRBV25-1	TRBD2	TRBJ2-4	TGTGCCAGCAGTGGGAGCGGGAATAGAATAAACATTCAGTACTTC	CASSGSGNRINIQYF
NA	TRBV28	NA	TRBJ1-5	TGTGCCAGCAGTCCAGGGGATCGGGGCAATCAGCCCCAGCATTTT	CASSPGDRGNQPQHF
NA	TRBV5-1	NA	TRBJ2-5	TGCGCCAGCAGCTTGGAGTCTAGCTCGGGGCAAGAGACCCAGTACTTC	CASSLESSSGQETQYF
NA	TRBV28	NA	TRBJ1-5	TGTGCCAGCAAACAGTTCTATAGCAATCAGCCCCAGCATTTT	CASKQFYSNQPQHF
NA	TRBV7-9	NA	TRBJ2-7	TGTGCCAGCAGCTCAATGTCCGAGCAGTACTTC	CASSSMSEQYF
NA	TRBV7-6	TRBD2	TRBJ2-1	TGTGCCAGCAGCCCGTCGGGAGGGCCATACAATGAGCAGTTCTTC	CASSPSGGPYNEQFF
NA	TRBV28	TRBD1	TRBJ1-5	TGTGCCAGCAGTAGACAGGGGGCTATGGGCAATCAGCCCCAGCATTTT	CASSRQGAMGNQPQHF
NA	TRBV14	TRBD2	TRBJ2-1	TGTGCCAGCAGCCGCCCGACTAGCGGGAAATACAATGAGCAGTTCTTC	CASSRPTSGKYNEQFF
NA	TRBV7-2	NA	TRBJ2-7	TGTGCCAGCAGCCCCCGACAGTCCTACGAGCAGTACTTC	CASSPRQSYEQYF
NA	TRBV27	TRBD1	TRBJ1-6	TGTGCCAGCAGTTTAACAGGGGCTAGTTCACCCCTCCACTTT	CASSLTGASSPLHF
NA	TRBV10-2	TRBD1	TRBJ2-7	TGCGCCAGCAGTGGGACAGGGGGTAGCTACGAGCAGTACTTC	CASSGTGGSYEQYF
NA	TRBV5-8	NA	TRBJ1-1	TGTGCCAGCAGCCACGCGGTAAACACTGAAGCTTTCTTT	CASSHAVNTEAFF
NA	TRBV29-1	NA	TRBJ2-1	TGCAGCGTTGAAAGGGGCCGCCTAGTCTATGAGCAGTTCTTC	CSVERGRLVYEQFF
NA	TRBV4-1	NA	TRBJ2-7	TGCGCCAGCAGCCACCCAGGAGAGGGGTACGAGCAGTACTTC	CASSHPGEGYEQYF
NA	TRBV5-6	NA	TRBJ2-7	TGTGCCAGCAGCTGGGGGTCCGGTTACGAGCAGTACTTC	CASSWGSGYEQYF
NA	TRBV7-6	TRBD2	TRBJ2-1	TGTGCCAGCAGCTACCTTCCTAGCGGGGGTGTTAATGAGCAGTTCTTC	CASSYLPSGGVNEQFF
once	TRBV27	NA	TRBJ2-6	TGTGCCAGCAGTGTTAGCTCTGGGGCCAACGTCCTGACTTTC	CASSVSSGANVLTF
NA	TRBV14	NA	TRBJ2-7	TGTGCCAGCAGCCGTGACTTCTCCTACGAGCAGTACTTC	CASSRDFSYEQYF
NA	TRBV4-1	NA	TRBJ2-7	TGCGCCAGCAGCCAAGTCGCCGGGGCGGGGTACGAGCAGTACTTC	CASSQVAGAGYEQYF
NA	TRBV7-6	NA	TRBJ1-6	TGTGCCAGCAGCTTATCGAATAATTCACCCCTCCACTTT	CASSLSNNSPLHF
NA	TRBV19	NA	TRBJ1-1	TGTGCCAGTAGTATAGCGGGTAACGAAGCTTTCTTT	CASSIAGNEAFF
NA	TRBV13	NA	TRBJ1-2	TGTGCCAGCAGCTTAGGCCGATCACTTAACTATGGCTACACCTTC	CASSLGRSLNYGYTF
NA	TRBV10-3	NA	TRBJ2-2	TGTGCCATCAGTAGGGACGGTGAGAACACCGGGGAGCTGTTTTTT	CAISRDGENTGELFF
once	TRBV28	NA	TRBJ2-3	TGTGCCAGCAGTTTAAGCCCAGAGAGCCATACGCAGTATTTT	CASSLSPESHTQYF
once	TRBV28	NA	TRBJ1-5	TGTGCCAGCAGTTCTCCCCTTAGCAATCAGCCCCAGCATTTT	CASSSPLSNQPQHF
NA	TRBV28	TRBD1	TRBJ1-5	TGTGCCAGCAGTTGGACAGGGGGGGGCAATCAGCCCCAGCATTTT	CASSWTGGGNQPQHF
NA	TRBV4-1	NA	TRBJ2-1	TGCGCCAGCAGCTGGAGGGAGACCAGCGGATATTACAATGAGCAGTTCTTC	CASSWRETSGYYNEQFF